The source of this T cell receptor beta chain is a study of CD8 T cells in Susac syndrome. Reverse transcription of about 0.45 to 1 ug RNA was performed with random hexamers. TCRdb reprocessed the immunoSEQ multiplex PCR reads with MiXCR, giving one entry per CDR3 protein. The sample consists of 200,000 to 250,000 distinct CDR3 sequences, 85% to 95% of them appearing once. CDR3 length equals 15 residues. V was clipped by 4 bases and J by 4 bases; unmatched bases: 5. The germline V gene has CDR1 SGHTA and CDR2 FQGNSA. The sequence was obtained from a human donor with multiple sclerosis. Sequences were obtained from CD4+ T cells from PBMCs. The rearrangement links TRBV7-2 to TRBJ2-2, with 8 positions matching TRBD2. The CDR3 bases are TGTGCCAGCAGCTCCCGGGGGGGCCTCACCGGGGAGCTGTTTTTT. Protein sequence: CASSSRGGLTGELFF.